This TCR beta chain was identified in a study of blood T cell repertoires in COVID-19. Study-level information: The cDNA or gDNA used as material had been derived from T cells, B-cell-depleted T cells, or PBMCs.

The assay was immunoSEQ multiplex PCR, and TCRdb's table has in-frame clones only and misses some. The sample yields about 46,000 clones, around 85% seen once. The CDR3 contains 10 residues. Per the germline V gene, CDR1 is DFQATT and CDR2 is SNEGSKA (reference sequence). Trimming took 3 bases from V and 8 from J, leaving 7 bases between them. This TCR was sampled from a human donor in a cohort sampled during active COVID-19. The donor label of this sample is uncertain. The rearrangement uses TRBV20-1 and TRBJ1-1; D not resolved. Sequenced material: peripheral blood. The CDR3 sequence: CSASRGEAFF. CDR3 in DNA: TGCAGTGCTAGTCGAGGCGAAGCTTTCTTT.